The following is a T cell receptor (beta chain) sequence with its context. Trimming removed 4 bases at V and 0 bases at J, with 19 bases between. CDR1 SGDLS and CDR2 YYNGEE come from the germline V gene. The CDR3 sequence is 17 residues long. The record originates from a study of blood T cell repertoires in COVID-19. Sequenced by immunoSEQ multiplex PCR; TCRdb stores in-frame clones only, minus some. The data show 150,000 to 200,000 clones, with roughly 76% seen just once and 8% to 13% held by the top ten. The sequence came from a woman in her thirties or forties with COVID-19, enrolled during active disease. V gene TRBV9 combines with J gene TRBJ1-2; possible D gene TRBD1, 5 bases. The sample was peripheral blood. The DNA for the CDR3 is TGTGCCAGCAGCCCCCCCCATGGACACACAGCTAACTATGGCTACACCTTC. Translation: CASSPPHGHTANYGYTF.